Presented here are 7 T cell receptor beta chains from one specimen sequenced in a study of cytomegalovirus exposure and HLA in healthy donors. In the PCR, 60 Vbeta and 13 Jbeta primers were used. TCRdb's copy holds only in-frame clones and misses some; the assay was immunoSEQ multiplex PCR. The table has about 90,000 clones, around 81% seen once. The sample consisted of PBMCs. Source of these receptors: a man aged 25 to 40 in good health and CMV-seronegative.

V is TRBV10-3 and J is TRBJ1-1; the match to TRBD1 covers 8 bases. Trimming cost V 6 bases and J 1 base; bases outside gene matches: 4. Germline V gene lookup returns CDR1 ENHRY and CDR2 SYGVKD. The CDR3 runs 14 residues. CDR3 nucleotide sequence: TGTGCCATCAGGGGACAGGTAGGGAACACTGAAGCTTTCTTT. Translated: CAIRGQVGNTEAFF.

The chain recombines TRBV6-6 with TRBJ1-1; no firm D call. This CDR3 has 14 residues. Deletions cut 7 bases from V and 3 bases from J, with 15 bases between. Per germline, CDR1 MNHNY and CDR2 SVGAGI (reference sequence). CDR3 in DNA: TGTGCCAGCACCCCAGGCCGCTCGGACACTGAAGCTTTCTTT. Translation gives CASTPGRSDTEAFF.

This rearrangement joins TRBV5-6 to TRBJ2-7; D remains ambiguous. Germline values: CDR1 SGHDT, CDR2 YYEEEE. V was shortened by 5 bases and J by 2 bases, with 17 bases between the two germline ends. The length of the CDR3 is 15 residues. The CDR3 loop is CASSSYNGVAYEQYF. Here the CDR3 DNA reads TGTGCCAGCAGTTCCTATAACGGAGTCGCCTACGAGCAGTACTTC.

On this clone itself: Its ends do not fully match the called genes, so a read error is possible. V gene TRBV7-9 combines with J gene TRBJ2-2, with TRBD2 matching 10 bases. This CDR3 is 16 amino acids long. The germline gives CDR1 SEHNR, CDR2 FQNEAQ (reference sequence). The CDR3 region is CSSKWDPSGGTGELFF. The CDR3 DNA follows: TGTTCCAGCAAATGGGACCCTAGCGGGGGCACCGGGGAGCTGTTTTTT. Together with reference TRBV7-9 and TRBJ2-2, the CDR3 gives the full variable domain: DTGVSQNPRHKITKRGQNVTFRCDPISEHNRLYWYRQTLGQGPEFLTYFQNEAQLEKSRLLSDRFSAERPKGSFSTLEIQRTEQGDSAMYLCSSKWDPSGGTGELFFGEGSRLTVL.

The CDR3 bases are TGCGCCAGCAGCTCTCCGGGAAACACCATATATTTT. It translates to CASSSPGNTIYF. V is TRBV5-1 and J is TRBJ1-3, with D unclear. Trimming cost V 3 bases and J 4 bases, with 5 bases left between them. From germline, CDR1 is SGHRS and CDR2 YFSETQ. The CDR3 sequence is 12 residues long.

This chain links TRBV6-1 with TRBJ1-3, with D possibly TRBD1 on 5 matching bases. The CDR3 has 15 amino acids. Trimming cost V 6 bases and J 2 bases, with 14 bases left between them. Germline V gives CDR1 MNHNS, CDR2 SASEGT. Here the CDR3 reads CASRLTASPGNTIYF. The CDR3 DNA reads as TGTGCCAGCAGACTGACAGCCTCCCCTGGAAACACCATATATTTT.

This rearrangement joins TRBV11-2 to TRBJ2-6; D gene ambiguous. Per the germline V gene, CDR1 is SGHAT and CDR2 is FQNNGV. CDR3 length: 16 residues. Trimming took off 4 bases at V and 0 bases at J, with 10 bases between the two ends. CDR3 in amino acids: CASSYPKPSGANVLTF. CDR3 bases: TGTGCCAGCAGCTACCCAAAGCCCTCTGGGGCCAACGTCCTGACTTTC.